A single TCR beta chain is shown here with its context. A junction boundary mismatches the germline segment, possibly from a read error. The authors ran the assay at deep level. Some clones are missing from TCRdb's copy, which holds only in-frame ones; the method was immunoSEQ multiplex PCR. Of approximately 620,000 clones in the sample, about 96% are singletons; the top ten hold roughly 0.055%. These data originate in a study of shared clonotypes between healthy human individuals. In germline, CDR1 is SGHNT, CDR2 YYREEE (reference sequence). The CDR3 runs 15 residues. V gene TRBV5-4 combines with J gene TRBJ1-1; unclear D gene. Sample: naive CD4+ T cells sorted from blood. Subset in this sample: CD45RA+ positively selected. The TCR sequence derives from a woman aged 25 to 45 in good health. CDR3: CTSSLEVQVNTEAFF. The CDR3 bases are TGTACCAGCAGCCTGGAAGTGCAGGTGAACACTGAAGCTTTCTTT.